These 25 T cell receptor beta chains share one sample of origin, sequenced in a study of T cell clones after liver transplantation. Here immunoSEQ multiplex PCR was the method, and the copy in TCRdb shows in-frame clones only, minus some. This table holds 45,000 to 60,000 clones, about 88% found once. The sample in question was CD4+ T cells from blood, obtained before liver transplant. All receptors come from a human donor who received a liver transplant.

This rearrangement joins TRBV5-4 to TRBJ1-2, with TRBD1 matching over 11 bases. V lost 3 bases, J lost 7 bases, and 8 bases stayed unmatched. In germline, CDR1 is SGHNT, CDR2 YYREEE (reference sequence). The CDR3 contains 15 residues. For the CDR3, the DNA is TGTGCCAGCAGCTCTCCGGACAGGGGGCGGATTGGCTACACCTTC. It codes for CASSSPDRGRIGYTF.

About this clone itself: A much larger clonotype is one base distant, so this may be a read error. This chain joins TRBV7-2 and TRBJ2-7; TRBD2 matches 7 bases. V lost 7 bases and J lost 7; bases outside the gene matches: 10. The CDR3 has 13 amino acids. CDR1 and CDR2 from the germline V gene are SGHTA and FQGNSA. In nucleotides, the CDR3 is TGTGCCAGCAACTTCGGGGGGTTGGGAGAGCAGTACTTC. It is translated as CASNFGGLGEQYF.

The genes are TRBV18 and TRBJ2-3; 8 nucleotides match TRBD2. The CDR3 extends over 16 amino acids. Germline trimming cut 2 bases from V and 1 base from J; bases unmatched to any gene: 5. The germline CDR1 and CDR2 sequences are KGHSH and LQKENI. The CDR3 bases are TGTGCCAGCTCACCAGTAGCGGGGCGGGGCACAGATACGCAGTATTTT. This translates into CASSPVAGRGTDTQYF.

V is TRBV7-2 and J is TRBJ1-4; D ambiguous. This CDR3 contains 13 residues. Germline V gene lookup returns CDR1 SGHTA and CDR2 FQGNSA. The V end lost 0 bases, the J end lost 10 bases, and 9 bases lay between the germline ends. CDR3 sequence (DNA): TGTGCCAGCAGCTTAGCCGGGGATGTAAAACTGTTTTTT. It specifies CASSLAGDVKLFF.

The rearrangement links TRBV28 to TRBJ2-1; tentatively, D is TRBD2 (6 bases). Trimming stripped 7 bases from V and 4 bases from J, with 17 bases between. The CDR3 contains 15 residues. Germline lookup yields CDR1 MDHEN and CDR2 SYDVKM. Here the CDR3 reads CASTQGGTPYNEQFF. The DNA of the CDR3 is TGTGCCAGCACCCAGGGTGGGACTCCTTACAATGAGCAGTTCTTC.

The rearrangement joins TRBV9 to TRBJ2-3; 7 positions agree with TRBD2. From germline, CDR1 is SGDLS and CDR2 YYNGEE. The CDR3 covers 15 residues. V lost 3 bases to trimming and J lost 2 bases; unmatched junction nucleotides: 6. The CDR3, as DNA: TGTGCCAGCAGCGCACCGGGACTAAACACAGATACGCAGTATTTT. It codes for CASSAPGLNTDTQYF.

The chain couples TRBV6-1 to TRBJ2-2; D gene ambiguous. V lost 3 bases and J 4 bases, leaving 6 bases between the germline ends. The CDR3 consists of 13 residues. Germline V gives CDR1 MNHNS, CDR2 SASEGT. The CDR3 protein is CASSDIGTGELFF. CDR3 nucleotide sequence: TGTGCCAGCAGTGATATCGGCACCGGGGAGCTGTTTTTT.

This clone was seen just once. The J gene is TRBJ2-1, the V gene TRBV19, with TRBD1 identical over 10 bases. V shed 7 bases, J shed 3 bases, and the junction held 6 bases outside the gene matches. This CDR3 is built from 15 residues. The germline V gene has CDR1 LNHDA and CDR2 SQIVND (reference sequence). The CDR3 DNA sequence: TGTGCCAGTACCCCGGGACAGGGGATCTACAATGAGCAGTTCTTC. Residues: CASTPGQGIYNEQFF.

This chain joins TRBV9 and TRBJ1-2; TRBD1 is a possible D gene (5 bases). Trimming removed 4 bases at V and 4 bases at J, with 11 bases between. Germline V lookup: CDR1 SGDLS, CDR2 YYNGEE. This CDR3 has 13 residues. The CDR3 loop reads CASSRQGVYGYTF. The CDR3 DNA is TGTGCCAGCAGCCGGCAGGGCGTCTATGGCTACACCTTC.

V usage is TRBV7-9 and J usage is TRBJ2-3, with a tentative D call TRBD1 (6 bases). The V end was cut by 1 base, the J end by 5 bases, with 16 bases between. Germline CDR1 is SEHNR and CDR2 is FQNEAQ (reference sequence). This CDR3 is built from 16 residues. The CDR3: CASSLEGTRGIDTQYF. The CDR3 DNA reads TGTGCCAGCAGCTTAGAGGGGACCAGGGGCATAGATACGCAGTATTTT.

V and J are TRBV6-1 and TRBJ2-7; 9 nucleotides align to TRBD1. Trimming at V came to 7 bases and at J to 7 bases, leaving 8 bases not matched to a gene. The germline gives CDR1 MNHNS, CDR2 SASEGT. This CDR3 is built from 13 residues. The CDR3 nucleotides read TGTGCCAGCAATTCCGGGACAGGGCGAGAGCAGTACTTC. Its protein product is CASNSGTGREQYF.

The rearrangement links TRBV10-3 to TRBJ1-1, with 7 bases fitting TRBD1. CDR1 ENHRY and CDR2 SYGVKD come from the germline V gene. The J segment lost 2 bases and the V segment lost 6 bases, leaving 15 bases of the junction unmatched. The CDR3 runs to 17 residues. In DNA, the CDR3 is TGTGCCATCAGCCAGGATACCAGACAGGGCCCCAACACTGAAGCTTTCTTT. It translates to CAISQDTRQGPNTEAFF.

V and J are TRBV7-2 and TRBJ2-1; D is unresolved. The CDR3 consists of 14 residues. V lost 0 bases to trimming and J lost 5 bases, with 8 bases between them. From germline, CDR1 is SGHTA and CDR2 FQGNSA. The CDR3 region has the DNA TGTGCCAGCAGCTTAGCGCTCAAGCACAATGAGCAGTTCTTC. This sequence encodes CASSLALKHNEQFF.

The chain is built from TRBV6-1 and TRBJ2-5; D perhaps matches TRBD1 (6 bases). Germline CDR1 reads MNHNS; CDR2 reads SASEGT. This CDR3 contains 14 residues. V was clipped by 2 bases and J by 4 bases, with 11 bases between them. CDR3 loop: CASSEIGRGETQYF. CDR3 DNA sequence: TGTGCCAGCAGTGAAATCGGCAGGGGAGAGACCCAGTACTTC.

The V gene is TRBV6-1, the J gene TRBJ1-2; the D gene is possibly TRBD1 (6 bases). V lost 7 bases, J lost 4 bases, and 16 bases lay in between. The CDR3 totals 14 residues. The germline V gene has CDR1 MNHNS and CDR2 SASEGT. Here the CDR3 DNA reads TGTGCCAGCATAAGGGATCAGGGGACCTATGGCTACACCTTC. Protein product: CASIRDQGTYGYTF.

The chain uses TRBV9 and TRBJ2-6; tentatively, D is TRBD1 or TRBD2 (6 bases each). Trimming pared 4 bases from V and 1 base from J, leaving 12 bases between. There are 16 residues in the CDR3. Germline V gene sequence: CDR1 SGDLS, CDR2 YYNGEE. For the CDR3, the DNA is TGTGCCAGCAGCAGCCTAGGGGGGTCTGGGGCCAACGTCCTGACTTTC. Translating it yields CASSSLGGSGANVLTF.

The rearrangement uses TRBV7-2 and TRBJ2-3; 8 bases are shared with TRBD1. The J segment lost 2 bases and the V segment lost 5 bases, leaving 9 bases of the junction unmatched. CDR3 length equals 16 residues. Per germline, CDR1 SGHTA and CDR2 FQGNSA. The CDR3 sequence is CASSPYGDRTTDTQYF. CDR3 DNA sequence: TGTGCCAGCAGCCCCTATGGGGACAGGACCACAGATACGCAGTATTTT.

The chain employs TRBV5-1 and TRBJ2-6; D uncertain. V was cut by 3 bases and J by 2 bases, with 12 bases left in between. The germline CDR1 and CDR2 sequences are SGHRS and YFSETQ. The CDR3 runs 16 residues. This chain's CDR3 is CASSSVLSAGANVLTF. The CDR3 region has the DNA TGCGCCAGCAGCTCGGTGTTGAGCGCTGGGGCCAACGTCCTGACTTTC.

This chain uses TRBV10-3 with TRBJ1-1; D might be TRBD1 (5 bases). The CDR3 extends over 15 amino acids. Trimming pared 1 base from V and 2 bases from J, leaving 11 bases between. The germline V gene has CDR1 ENHRY and CDR2 SYGVKD. CDR3 protein: CAISELTVLNTEAFF. The CDR3 DNA follows: TGTGCCATCAGTGAGTTGACAGTTCTTAACACTGAAGCTTTCTTT.

This clone occurred once. The rearrangement uses TRBV6-1 and TRBJ2-1; maybe TRBD1 (6 bases). This CDR3 is 13 amino acids long. V was cut by 4 bases and J by 10 bases, with 14 bases left in between. Looked up from germline, CDR1 is MNHNS and CDR2 is SASEGT. The CDR3 spells CASSARGQTEQFF. The CDR3 DNA sequence: TGTGCCAGCAGTGCAAGAGGACAGACCGAGCAGTTCTTC.

The rearrangement links TRBV6-1 to TRBJ2-5; TRBD1 matches at 10 bases. The germline V gene encodes CDR1 MNHNS and CDR2 SASEGT. This CDR3 is built from 16 residues. V shed 3 bases and J 1 base; nucleotides not matched to a gene: 5. As DNA, the CDR3 is TGTGCCAGCAGTGATCCCCGGGACAGGGGCCAAGAGACCCAGTACTTC. Its translation is CASSDPRDRGQETQYF.

V gene TRBV6-6 combines with J gene TRBJ2-7; D gene uncertain. The V and J ends lost 5 bases and 0 bases respectively, with 8 bases between them. The length of the CDR3 is 13 residues. CDR1 and CDR2 from the germline V gene are MNHNY and SVGAGI (reference sequence). This CDR3 is CASSGRNSYEQYF. DNA for the CDR3: TGTGCCAGCAGTGGACGGAACTCCTACGAGCAGTACTTC.

V and J are TRBV27 and TRBJ2-2; D perhaps matches TRBD2 (6 bases). V lost 2 bases, J lost 3 bases, and 16 bases lay in between. Germline CDR1 and CDR2: MNHEY and SMNVEV (reference sequence). This CDR3 spans 17 amino acids. CDR3 sequence: CASSLRVGGMDTGELFF. The CDR3 DNA is TGTGCCAGCAGTTTAAGGGTCGGGGGAATGGACACCGGGGAGCTGTTTTTT.

The gene calls are TRBV7-6 and TRBJ1-3, with a possible D match to TRBD1 (6 bases). The germline gives CDR1 SGHVS, CDR2 FNYEAQ. V lost 1 base and J lost 0, with 13 bases in between. CDR3 length: 17 residues. DNA for the CDR3: TGTGCCAGCAGCTTAGTTCTGGGGGCCGGCTCTGGAAACACCATATATTTT. The encoded protein is CASSLVLGAGSGNTIYF.

The chain employs TRBV5-4 and TRBJ2-1; D ambiguous. Trimming took 2 bases from V and 7 from J, leaving 13 bases between them. Germline lookup yields CDR1 SGHNT and CDR2 YYREEE (reference sequence). The CDR3 contains 14 residues. DNA for the CDR3: TGTGCCAGCAGCTTCGGCAGGCCGCTGAATGAGCAGTTCTTC. Translated: CASSFGRPLNEQFF.